This TCR beta chain was obtained from a study of T cells in Graves' hyperthyroidism and ophthalmopathy. TCR beta CDR3 region amplification was performed from RNA transcripts. HTBI primers were used for first-round RT-PCR of the TCR CDR3. MiXCR, applied by TCRdb to the multiplex PCR reads, yields one record per CDR3 protein. The data show around 420,000 distinct CDR3 sequences, about an eighth seen once. V gave up 5 bases and J gave up 2 bases; unmatched junction bases: 1. CDR1 is SGHVS, CDR2 FQNEAQ, per germline. The CDR3 extends over 14 amino acids. This clonotype was found many times. This receptor was obtained from a woman between 18 and 29 years old with Graves' hyperthyroidism. Input material: blood. The chain has TRBV7-8 and TRBJ2-1; 9 bases fit TRBD2. The CDR3 here is CASSEREAYNEQFF. The CDR3 DNA reads TGTGCCAGCAGCGAGCGGGAGGCCTACAATGAGCAGTTCTTC.